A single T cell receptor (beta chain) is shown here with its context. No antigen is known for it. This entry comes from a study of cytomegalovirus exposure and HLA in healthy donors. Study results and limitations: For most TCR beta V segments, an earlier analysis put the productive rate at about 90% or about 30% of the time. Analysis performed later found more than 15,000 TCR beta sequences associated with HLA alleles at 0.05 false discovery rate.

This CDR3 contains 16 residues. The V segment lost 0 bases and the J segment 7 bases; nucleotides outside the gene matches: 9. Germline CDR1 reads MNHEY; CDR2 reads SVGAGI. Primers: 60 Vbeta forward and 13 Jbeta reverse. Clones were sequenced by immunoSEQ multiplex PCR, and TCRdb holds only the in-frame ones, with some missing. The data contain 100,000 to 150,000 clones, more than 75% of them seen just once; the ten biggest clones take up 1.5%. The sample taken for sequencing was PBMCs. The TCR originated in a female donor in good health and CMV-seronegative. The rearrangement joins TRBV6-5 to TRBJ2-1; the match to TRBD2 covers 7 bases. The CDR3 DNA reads TGTGCCAGCAGTTACTCGGCGGGGGAGGGGAAGAATGAGCAGTTCTTC. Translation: CASSYSAGEGKNEQFF.